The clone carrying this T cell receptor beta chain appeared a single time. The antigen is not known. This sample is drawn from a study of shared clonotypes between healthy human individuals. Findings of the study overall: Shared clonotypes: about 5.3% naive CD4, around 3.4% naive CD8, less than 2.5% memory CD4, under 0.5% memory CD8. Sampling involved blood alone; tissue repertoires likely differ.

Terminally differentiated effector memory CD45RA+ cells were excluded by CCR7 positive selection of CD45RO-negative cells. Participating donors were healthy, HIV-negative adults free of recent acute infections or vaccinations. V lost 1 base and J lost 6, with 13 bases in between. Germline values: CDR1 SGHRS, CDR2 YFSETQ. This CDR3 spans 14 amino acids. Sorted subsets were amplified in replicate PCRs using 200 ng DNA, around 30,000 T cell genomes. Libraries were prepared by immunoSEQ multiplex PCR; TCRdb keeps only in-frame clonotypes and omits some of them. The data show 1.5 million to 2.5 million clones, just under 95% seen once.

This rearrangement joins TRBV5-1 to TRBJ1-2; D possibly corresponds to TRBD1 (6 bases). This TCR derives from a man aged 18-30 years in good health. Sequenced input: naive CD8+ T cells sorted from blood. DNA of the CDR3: TGCGCCAGCAGCTTGACTGGGGGGCTGGATGGCTACACCTTC. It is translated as CASSLTGGLDGYTF.